The entry that follows covers one TCR beta chain sequence. The data derive from a study of cytomegalovirus exposure and HLA in healthy donors. About the research overall: The approximately 670 first-cohort repertoires and the roughly 120 validation repertoires shared the same platform, a later analysis reported.

Assay: immunoSEQ multiplex PCR; the TCRdb copy retains only in-frame clones and omits some. In the table there are about 110,000 clones, more than 70% of which are singletons. The CDR3 covers 18 residues. Between the trimmed V and J ends, which lost 0 bases and 0 bases, there was a span of 15 bases. Germline CDR1 and CDR2: LNHNV and YYDKDF (reference sequence). The TCR was taken from a young woman in good health and CMV-seronegative. The V and J genes are TRBV15 and TRBJ2-1, with D possibly matching TRBD2 (5 bases). Sequenced material: PBMCs. The CDR3 nucleotides read TGTGCCACCAGCAGAGAACTAGGCGGCGATAGCTCCTACAATGAGCAGTTCTTC. The encoded protein is CATSRELGGDSSYNEQFF.